Listed below are T cell receptor beta chains from one sample, sequenced in a study of tumor and adjacent non-tumor tissue in lung cancer. TCRdb reprocessed the multiplex PCR reads via MiXCR and lists one record per CDR3 protein. The sample carries about 200,000 distinct CDR3 sequences, over 55% recorded once. Sequencing input: lung tumor tissue. Receptor source: a man aged 60 to 69 with non-small cell lung cancer. The CDR3 runs from the conserved cysteine through the conserved F or W. A D gene is named only where the DNA matches it firmly. Not every row has a clone size; where given, it reads once, few, many or a size class.

>few|TRBJ1-1|TRBV14|TRBD1
TGTGCCAGCACCCGGACAGGGGTGAACACTGAAGCTTTCTTT
CASTRTGVNTEAFF
>.|TRBJ2-3|TRBV29-1|TRBD2
TGCAGCGTCGCCGGGACTAGCGGGGGGGCTAGAGATACGCAGTATTTT
CSVAGTSGGARDTQYF
>.|TRBJ1-2|TRBV6-5|TRBD1
TGTGCCAGCAATGCCTGGGACAGGGGTTATGGCTACACCTTC
CASNAWDRGYGYTF
>.|TRBJ1-4|TRBV12-3/TRBV12-4|.
TGTGCCAGCAGTTTCCCAGGAGTTAATGAAATATTGTTTTTT
CASSFPGVNEILFF
>few|TRBJ2-7|TRBV20-1|TRBD2
TGCAGTGCCCTGACTAGCGGGACGGGCGAGCAGTACTTC
CSALTSGTGEQYF
>.|TRBJ2-5|TRBV5-6|.
TGTGCCAGCAGACCGGGGACGGGAGAAGAGACCCAGTACTTC
CASRPGTGEETQYF
>.|TRBJ1-6|TRBV6-5|.
TGTGCCAGCAGTTTAGTATGGTGGGAGCCCCTCCACTTT
CASSLVWWEPLHF
>.|TRBJ2-7|TRBV18|.
TGTGCCAGCTCACTGCCGATAACCCACGAGCAGTACTTC
CASSLPITHEQYF
>many|TRBJ1-2|TRBV29-1|.
TGCAGCGTTGATAAGGGGAACTATGGCTACACCTTC
CSVDKGNYGYTF
>.|TRBJ1-5|TRBV6-6|.
TGTGCCAGCAGTTACCAAGCCGCCGGGAGTCGGCCCCGGCATTTT
CASSYQAAGSRPRHF
>few|TRBJ1-2|TRBV10-2|TRBD1
TGCGCCAGCACCCGGGACAGCTATGGCTACACCTTC
CASTRDSYGYTF
>.|TRBJ2-7|TRBV20-1|TRBD1
TGCAGTGCTACAGAGAGAGGGGGCCCCTACGAGCAGTACTTC
CSATERGGPYEQYF
>.|TRBJ2-5|TRBV6-1|TRBD2
TGTGCCAGCAGTGACCGGTCTAGCGGCCAAGAGACCCAGTACTTC
CASSDRSSGQETQYF
>once|TRBJ2-7|TRBV5-6|.
TGTGTCAGCAACTTCCGGGACGGGTCTCGCGAGCAGTACTTC
CVSNFRDGSREQYF
>few|TRBJ2-7|TRBV29-1|TRBD1
TGCAGCGTTAGGGGGCGAGGGACAGGGGTCCACGAGCAGTACTTC
CSVRGRGTGVHEQYF
>.|TRBJ2-5|TRBV12-3/TRBV12-4|TRBD2
TGTGCCAGCCGTCTAAACCCCGGACTAGCGGCGGAGATCCAGTACTTC
CASRLNPGLAAEIQYF
>few|TRBJ2-7|TRBV12-3/TRBV12-4|TRBD1
TGTGCCAGCAGTCCGGGACAGGACTACGAGCAGTACTTC
CASSPGQDYEQYF
>.|TRBJ1-2|TRBV4-3|TRBD1
TGCGCCAGCAGCCTCAGGACAGGGGACGGCTATGCCTTC
CASSLRTGDGYAF
>.|TRBJ2-1|TRBV6-1|.
TGTGCCAGCAGCGAGCAAAGCCGTGGGTATGACCATGAGCAGTTCTTC
CASSEQSRGYDHEQFF
>.|TRBJ1-1|TRBV11-3|.
TGTGACAGCAGCAAATCCGCGTTCACTGAAGCTTTCTTT
CDSSKSAFTEAFF
>.|TRBJ2-4|TRBV11-2|.
TGTGCCAGCAGCTTAGAAAGGGGTACTCTTGCCAAAAACATTCAGTACTTC
CASSLERGTLAKNIQYF
>.|TRBJ2-6|TRBV6-5|.
TGTGCCAGCAGTTTCGGGAGAGGGGGCTCTGGGGCCAACGTACTGATTTTC
CASSFGRGGSGANVLIF
>.|TRBJ2-5|TRBV14|.
TGTGCTAGCAGCAAGGCCTGGTTGGTTCAAGAGACCCAGTACTTC
CASSKAWLVQETQYF
>.|TRBJ2-6|TRBV4-1|.
TGCGCCAGCAGACAAGATCGTGGCCAGGGGTTTTCCGGTGGGGCCAACGACCTGACCTTC
CASRQDRGQGFSGGANDLTF
>once|TRBJ1-5|TRBV6-1|.
TGTGCCAGCAGTTTCGCCCATAGCAATCAGACCCAGCATTTT
CASSFAHSNQTQHF
>.|TRBJ1-2|TRBV7-9|.
TGTGCCAGCAGCTTAGACGGGGAGAGGGGCTACATCTTC
CASSLDGERGYIF
>.|TRBJ2-2|TRBV6-5|.
TGTGCCAGCGGTTACCGGAACACCGGGGAGCTGTTCTTT
CASGYRNTGELFF
>few|TRBJ1-5|TRBV28|TRBD1
TGTACCAGCAAAATGACAGGGGGTAGTCAGCCCCAGCATTTT
CTSKMTGGSQPQHF
>.|TRBJ1-2|TRBV2|.
TGTGCCAGTAGTGAAACCCTGGCCAGTTCCCAAGGGGGCTACACCTTC
CASSETLASSQGGYTF
>many|TRBJ2-5|TRBV12-3/TRBV12-4|.
TGTGCCAGCAGTTTAGATGGGACCCAGTACTTC
CASSLDGTQYF
>.|TRBJ1-5|TRBV20-1|.
TGCAGTGCTCTCGCCTGCTTCAGAATTTATAGTAATCAGCCCCAGCATTTT
CSALACFRIYSNQPQHF